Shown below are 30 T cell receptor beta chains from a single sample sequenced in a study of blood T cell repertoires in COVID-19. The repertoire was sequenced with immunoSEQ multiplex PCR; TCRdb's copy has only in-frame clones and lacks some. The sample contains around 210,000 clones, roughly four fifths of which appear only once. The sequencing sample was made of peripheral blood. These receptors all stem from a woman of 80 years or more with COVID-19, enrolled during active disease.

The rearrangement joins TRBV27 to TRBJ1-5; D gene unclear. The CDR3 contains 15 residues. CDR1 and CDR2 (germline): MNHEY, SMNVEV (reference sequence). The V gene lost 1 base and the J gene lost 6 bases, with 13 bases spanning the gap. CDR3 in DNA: TGTGCCAGCAGTTTATTGCCGGGAAGAGGTCAGCCCCAGCATTTT. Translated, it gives CASSLLPGRGQPQHF.

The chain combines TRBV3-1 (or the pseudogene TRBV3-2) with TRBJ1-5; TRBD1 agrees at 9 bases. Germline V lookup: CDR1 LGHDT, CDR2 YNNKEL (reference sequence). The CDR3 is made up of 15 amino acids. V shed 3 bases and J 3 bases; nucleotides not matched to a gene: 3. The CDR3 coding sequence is TGTGCCAGCAGCCATGGGACAGGGATCAATCAGCCCCAGCATTTT. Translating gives CASSHGTGINQPQHF.

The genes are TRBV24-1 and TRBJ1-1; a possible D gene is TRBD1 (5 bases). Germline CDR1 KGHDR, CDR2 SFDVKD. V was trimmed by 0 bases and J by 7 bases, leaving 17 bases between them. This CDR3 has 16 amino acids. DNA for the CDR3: TGTGCCACCAGTGATTTGCGTGGGGGGAAAACAATTGAAGCTTTCTTT. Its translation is CATSDLRGGKTIEAFF.

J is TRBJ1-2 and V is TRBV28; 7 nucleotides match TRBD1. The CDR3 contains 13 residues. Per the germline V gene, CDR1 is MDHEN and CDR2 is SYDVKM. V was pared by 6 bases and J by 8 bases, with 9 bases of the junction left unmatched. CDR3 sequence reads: CASREGTDLGYTF. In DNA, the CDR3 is TGTGCCAGCAGAGAAGGGACAGATTTAGGCTACACCTTC.

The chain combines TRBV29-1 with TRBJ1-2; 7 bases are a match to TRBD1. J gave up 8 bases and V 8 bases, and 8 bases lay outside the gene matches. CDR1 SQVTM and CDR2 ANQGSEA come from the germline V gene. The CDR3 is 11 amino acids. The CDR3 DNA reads TGCAGCATACCAGGGGGGAAAGGCTACACCTTC. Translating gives CSIPGGKGYTF.

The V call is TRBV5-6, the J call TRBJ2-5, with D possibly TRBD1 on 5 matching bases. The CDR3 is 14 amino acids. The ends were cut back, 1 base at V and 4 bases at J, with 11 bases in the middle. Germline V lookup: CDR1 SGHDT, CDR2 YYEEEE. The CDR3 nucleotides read TGTGCCAGCAGCTTGCAGGTGGGGCTAGAGACCCAGTACTTC. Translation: CASSLQVGLETQYF.

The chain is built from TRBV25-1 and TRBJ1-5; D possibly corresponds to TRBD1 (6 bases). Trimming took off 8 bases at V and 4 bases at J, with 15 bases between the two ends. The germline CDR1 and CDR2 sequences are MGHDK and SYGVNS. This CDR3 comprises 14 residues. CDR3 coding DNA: TGTGCCAGCCGACAGGCCGGCACGAATCAGCCCCAGCATTTT. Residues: CASRQAGTNQPQHF.

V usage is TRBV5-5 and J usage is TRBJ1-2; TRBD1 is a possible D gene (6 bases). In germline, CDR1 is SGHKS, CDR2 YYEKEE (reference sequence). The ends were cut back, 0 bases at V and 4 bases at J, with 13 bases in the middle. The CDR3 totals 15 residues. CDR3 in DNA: TGTGCCAGCAGCTTGGGGAGCAGGGGCGGCTATGGCTACACCTTC. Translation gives CASSLGSRGGYGYTF. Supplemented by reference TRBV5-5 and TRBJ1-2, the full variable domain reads DAGVTQSPTHLIKTRGQQVTLRCSPISGHKSVSWYQQVLGQGPQFIFQYYEKEERGRGNFPDRFSARQFPNYSSELNVNALLLGDSALYLCASSLGSRGGYGYTFGSGTRLTVV.

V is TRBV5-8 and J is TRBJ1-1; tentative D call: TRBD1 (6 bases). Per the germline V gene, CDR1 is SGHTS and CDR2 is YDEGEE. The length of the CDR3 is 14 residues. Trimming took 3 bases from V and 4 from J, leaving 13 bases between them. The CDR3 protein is CASSWGGLGTEAFF. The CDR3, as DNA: TGTGCCAGCAGCTGGGGGGGCCTGGGCACTGAAGCTTTCTTT.

In DNA form, the CDR3 reads TGTGCCAGCACGCCGGTCCTCTCTGGGGCCAACGTCCTGACTTTC. It yields the protein CASTPVLSGANVLTF. The V call is TRBV27, the J call TRBJ2-6; D unclear. Trimming removed 7 bases from V and 0 bases from J, with 10 bases in between. Per the germline V gene, CDR1 is MNHEY and CDR2 is SMNVEV (reference sequence). The CDR3 is made up of 15 amino acids.

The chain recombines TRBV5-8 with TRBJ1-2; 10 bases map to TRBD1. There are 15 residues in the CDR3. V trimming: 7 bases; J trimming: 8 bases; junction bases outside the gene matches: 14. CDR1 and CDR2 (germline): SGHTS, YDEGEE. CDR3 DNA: TGTGCCAGCTCCAACTCCGGGACAGGGGTGTTAGGCTACACCTTC. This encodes CASSNSGTGVLGYTF.

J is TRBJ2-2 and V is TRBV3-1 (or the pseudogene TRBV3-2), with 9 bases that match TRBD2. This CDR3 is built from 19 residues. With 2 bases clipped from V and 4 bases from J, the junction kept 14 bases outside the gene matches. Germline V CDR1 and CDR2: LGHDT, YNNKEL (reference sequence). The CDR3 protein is CASSQSPQLAGRGTGELFF. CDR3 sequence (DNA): TGTGCCAGCAGCCAATCACCCCAGCTAGCGGGGCGAGGCACCGGGGAGCTGTTTTTT.

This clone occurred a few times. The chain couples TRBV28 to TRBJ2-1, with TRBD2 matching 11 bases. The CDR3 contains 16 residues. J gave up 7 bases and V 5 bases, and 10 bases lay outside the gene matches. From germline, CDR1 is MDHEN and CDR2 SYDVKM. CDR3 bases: TGTGCCAGCAGTGTTATAGCGGGAGGGTTGGGGAATGAGCAGTTCTTC. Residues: CASSVIAGGLGNEQFF. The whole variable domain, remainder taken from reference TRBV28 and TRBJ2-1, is DVKVTQSSRYLVKRTGEKVFLECVQDMDHENMFWYRQDPGLGLRLIYFSYDVKMKEKGDIPEGYSVSREKKERFSLILESASTNQTSMYLCASSVIAGGLGNEQFFGPGTRLTVL.

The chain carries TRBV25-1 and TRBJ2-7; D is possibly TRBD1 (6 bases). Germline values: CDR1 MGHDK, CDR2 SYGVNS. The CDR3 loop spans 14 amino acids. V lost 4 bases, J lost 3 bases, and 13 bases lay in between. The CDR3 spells CASSVPGHRYEQYF. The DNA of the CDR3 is TGTGCCAGCAGTGTTCCGGGACACCGCTACGAGCAGTACTTC.

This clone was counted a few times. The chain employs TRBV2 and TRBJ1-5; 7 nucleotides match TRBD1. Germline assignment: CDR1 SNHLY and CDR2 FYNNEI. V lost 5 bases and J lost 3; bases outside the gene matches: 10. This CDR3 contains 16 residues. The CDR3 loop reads CASSQPAGGINQPQHF. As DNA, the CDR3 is TGTGCCAGCAGTCAACCCGCAGGGGGGATCAATCAGCCCCAGCATTTT. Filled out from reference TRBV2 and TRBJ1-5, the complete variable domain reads EPEVTQTPSHQVTQMGQEVILRCVPISNHLYFYWYRQILGQKVEFLVSFYNNEISEKSEIFDDQFSVERPDGSNFTLKIRSTKLEDSAMYFCASSQPAGGINQPQHFGDGTRLSIL.

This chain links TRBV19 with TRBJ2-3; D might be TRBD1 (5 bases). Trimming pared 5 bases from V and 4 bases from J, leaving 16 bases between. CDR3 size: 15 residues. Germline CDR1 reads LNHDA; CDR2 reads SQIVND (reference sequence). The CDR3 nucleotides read TGTGCCAGTAGTTCCCTGGGGCTCTCCCCAGATACGCAGTATTTT. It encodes CASSSLGLSPDTQYF. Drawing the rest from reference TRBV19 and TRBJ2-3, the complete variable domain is DGGITQSPKYLFRKEGQNVTLSCEQNLNHDAMYWYRQDPGQGLRLIYYSQIVNDFQKGDIAEGYSVSREKKESFPLTVTSAQKNPTAFYLCASSSLGLSPDTQYFGPGTRLTVL.

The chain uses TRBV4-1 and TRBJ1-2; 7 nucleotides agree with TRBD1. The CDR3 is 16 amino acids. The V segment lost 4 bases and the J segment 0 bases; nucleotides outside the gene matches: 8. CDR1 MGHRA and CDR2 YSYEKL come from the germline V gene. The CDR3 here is CASSLRQGASNYGYTF. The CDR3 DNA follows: TGCGCCAGCAGCCTCCGACAGGGCGCATCTAACTATGGCTACACCTTC.

CDR3 sequence reads: CASSIKRFGLAGSAGQFF. CDR3 sequence (DNA): TGTGCCAGTAGTATAAAAAGGTTCGGGCTAGCGGGATCAGCGGGGCAGTTCTTC. The J gene is TRBJ2-1, the V gene TRBV19; 9 bases fit TRBD2. From germline, CDR1 is LNHDA and CDR2 SQIVND (reference sequence). The CDR3 extends over 18 amino acids. The trim removed 2 bases at V and 12 bases at J, leaving 20 bases unmatched.

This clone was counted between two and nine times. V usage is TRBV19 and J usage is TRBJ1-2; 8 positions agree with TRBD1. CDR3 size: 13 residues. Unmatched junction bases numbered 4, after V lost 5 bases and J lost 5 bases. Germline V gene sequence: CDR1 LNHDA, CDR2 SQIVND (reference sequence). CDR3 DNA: TGTGCCAGTAGTTGGAGACAGGGGTATGGCTACACCTTC. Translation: CASSWRQGYGYTF. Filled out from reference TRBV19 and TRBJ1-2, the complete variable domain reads DGGITQSPKYLFRKEGQNVTLSCEQNLNHDAMYWYRQDPGQGLRLIYYSQIVNDFQKGDIAEGYSVSREKKESFPLTVTSAQKNPTAFYLCASSWRQGYGYTFGSGTRLTVV.

DNA for the CDR3: TGTGCCAGCGGGACAGGGCCTGGCTACACCTTC. It translates to CASGTGPGYTF. The J gene is TRBJ1-2, the V gene TRBV6-5, with 9 bases aligning to TRBD1. The V gene's germline CDR1 is MNHEY and CDR2 SVGAGI. CDR3 size: 11 residues. V trimming: 8 bases; J trimming: 7 bases; junction bases outside the gene matches: 2.

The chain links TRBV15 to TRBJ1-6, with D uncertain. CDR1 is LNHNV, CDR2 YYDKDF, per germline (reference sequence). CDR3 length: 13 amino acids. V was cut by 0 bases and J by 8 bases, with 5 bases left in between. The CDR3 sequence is CATSRDTYSPLHF. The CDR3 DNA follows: TGTGCCACCAGCAGAGATACTTATTCACCCCTCCACTTT.

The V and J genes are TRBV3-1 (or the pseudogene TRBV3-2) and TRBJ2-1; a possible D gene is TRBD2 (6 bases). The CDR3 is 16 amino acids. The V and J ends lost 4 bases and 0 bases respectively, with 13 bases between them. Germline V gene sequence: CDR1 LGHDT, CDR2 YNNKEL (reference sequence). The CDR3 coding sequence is TGTGCCAGCAGCCCCCGACTAGACAGCTCCTACAATGAGCAGTTCTTC. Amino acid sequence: CASSPRLDSSYNEQFF.

CDR3 in amino acids: CATASGPPLQETQYF. The CDR3 coding sequence is TGTGCCACCGCAAGCGGGCCGCCACTCCAAGAGACCCAGTACTTC. The chain employs TRBV24-1 and TRBJ2-5, with TRBD2 as a possible D gene (6 bases). This CDR3 has 15 residues. Trimming pared 9 bases from V and 1 base from J, leaving 17 bases between. Germline values: CDR1 KGHDR, CDR2 SFDVKD.

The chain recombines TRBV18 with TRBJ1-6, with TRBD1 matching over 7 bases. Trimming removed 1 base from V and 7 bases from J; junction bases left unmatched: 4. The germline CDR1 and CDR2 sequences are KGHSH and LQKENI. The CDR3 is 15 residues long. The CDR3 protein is CASSPHGTANSPLHF. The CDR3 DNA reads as TGTGCCAGCTCACCACATGGGACAGCAAATTCACCCCTCCACTTT.

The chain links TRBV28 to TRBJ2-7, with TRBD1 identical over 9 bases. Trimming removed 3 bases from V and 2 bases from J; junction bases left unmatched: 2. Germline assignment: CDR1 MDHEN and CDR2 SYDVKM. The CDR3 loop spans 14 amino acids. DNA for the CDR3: TGTGCCAGCAGTTTGACAGGGGGAGCCTACGAGCAGTACTTC. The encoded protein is CASSLTGGAYEQYF.

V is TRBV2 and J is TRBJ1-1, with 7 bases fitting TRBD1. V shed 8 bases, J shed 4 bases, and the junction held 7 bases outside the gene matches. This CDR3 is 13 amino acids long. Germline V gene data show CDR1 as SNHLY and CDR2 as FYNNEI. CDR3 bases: TGTGCCAGCGGAAGGGGGCGGGCCACTGAAGCTTTCTTT. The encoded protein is CASGRGRATEAFF.

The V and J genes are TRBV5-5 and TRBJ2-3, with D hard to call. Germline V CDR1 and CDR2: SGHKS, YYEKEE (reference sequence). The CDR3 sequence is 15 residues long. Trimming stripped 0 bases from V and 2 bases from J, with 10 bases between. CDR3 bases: TGTGCCAGCAGCTTGGTGCGGAGCCTCACAGATACGCAGTATTTT. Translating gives CASSLVRSLTDTQYF.

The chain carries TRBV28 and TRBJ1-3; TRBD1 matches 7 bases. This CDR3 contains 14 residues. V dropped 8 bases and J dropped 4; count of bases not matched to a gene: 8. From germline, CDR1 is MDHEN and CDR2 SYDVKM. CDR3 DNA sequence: TGTGCCAGCGGACAGGAGGTGTTGGGAAACACCATATATTTT. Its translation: CASGQEVLGNTIYF.

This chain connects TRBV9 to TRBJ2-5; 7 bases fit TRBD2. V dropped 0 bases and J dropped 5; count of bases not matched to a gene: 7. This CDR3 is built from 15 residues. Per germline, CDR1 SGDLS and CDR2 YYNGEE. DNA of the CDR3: TGTGCCAGCAGCGTAGGGGCTAGCGGCGCGGAGACCCAGTACTTC. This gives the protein CASSVGASGAETQYF.

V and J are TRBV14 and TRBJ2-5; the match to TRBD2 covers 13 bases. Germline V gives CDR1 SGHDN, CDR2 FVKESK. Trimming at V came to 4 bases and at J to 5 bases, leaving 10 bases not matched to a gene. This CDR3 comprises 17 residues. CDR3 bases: TGTGCCAGCAGCCGACGCCGGACTAGCGGGAGAGGGGAGACCCAGTACTTC. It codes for CASSRRRTSGRGETQYF.